This TCR beta chain was retrieved from a study of T cell responses to AZD1222 COVID-19 vaccine. Findings and caveats of the study: The donors showed a predominance of white British ancestry and of females, with possible underestimation of clonal diversity. Distributed over spike, vaccine-associated CD4 TCRs predominated at 160-218 and 743-854. Reports say nearly half of spike-specific TCRs go after unmutated variant regions.

A remark on this clone: The antigen remains unidentified.

This table comes from immunoSEQ multiplex PCR, and its TCRdb copy is limited to in-frame clones, with some not included. The sample records some 200,000 clones, 70% to 90% being singletons. The CDR3 has 13 residues. Germline V lookup: CDR1 SGHAT, CDR2 FQNNGV. V was clipped by 5 bases and J by 3 bases, with 7 bases between them. V usage is TRBV11-2 and J usage is TRBJ2-2; D is perhaps TRBD1 (5 bases). The clonotype was recovered from an adult who received the AZD1222 COVID-19 vaccine. Sequencing used peripheral blood, obtained 28 days after the second AZD1222 dose. The CDR3 reads CASSRQYTGELFF. The CDR3 bases are TGTGCCAGCAGCCGACAGTACACCGGGGAGCTGTTTTTT.